This T cell receptor beta chain emerged from a study of Ad26.COV2.S vaccination and SARS-CoV-2 variants. On the study more broadly: The authors gave Ad26.COV2.S intramuscularly, either once or twice 56 days apart.

The treatment: over 15 received Ad26.COV2.S at low or high dose, single or two shots; several received placebo; per-sample allocation not given. Samples were taken on day 63 after the first vaccine or placebo injection. The CDR3 loop spans 20 amino acids. V shed 1 base and J 0 bases; nucleotides not matched to a gene: 11. The germline V gene encodes CDR1 LNHDA and CDR2 SQIVND (reference sequence). Assay: immunoSEQ multiplex PCR; the TCRdb copy retains only in-frame clones and omits some. The sample carries approximately 250,000 clones, approximately 88% recorded once. The J gene is TRBJ2-1, the V gene TRBV19; 11 bases fit TRBD2. The TCR originated in a person between 18 and 65 years old who received the Ad26.COV2.S COVID-19 vaccine or a placebo. The material sequenced was peripheral blood, taken in a trial of Ad26.COV2.S vaccine versus placebo. CDR3 loop: CASSIARGSGRAFSYNEQFF. The CDR3 DNA reads TGTGCCAGTAGTATAGCCCGTGGTAGCGGGAGGGCCTTCTCCTACAATGAGCAGTTCTTC.